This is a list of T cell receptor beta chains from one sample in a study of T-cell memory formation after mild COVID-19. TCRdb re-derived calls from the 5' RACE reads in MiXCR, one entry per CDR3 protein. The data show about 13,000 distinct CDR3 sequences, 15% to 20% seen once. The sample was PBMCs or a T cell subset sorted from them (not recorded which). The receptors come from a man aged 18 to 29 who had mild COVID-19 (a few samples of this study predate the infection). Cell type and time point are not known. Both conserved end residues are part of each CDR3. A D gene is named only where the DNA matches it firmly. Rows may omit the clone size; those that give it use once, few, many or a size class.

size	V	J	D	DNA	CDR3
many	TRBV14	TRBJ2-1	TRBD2	TGTGCCAGCAGCCGCCCGGAGGGTAGCGGGGTTTCGCCCTACAATGAGCAGTTCTTC	CASSRPEGSGVSPYNEQFF
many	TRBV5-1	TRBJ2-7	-	TGCGCCAGCAGCTTGGATTGGGCCTTAAGCTCCTACGAGCAGTACTTC	CASSLDWALSSYEQYF
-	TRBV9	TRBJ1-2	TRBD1	TGTGCCAGCAGCGTGGCGCAGGGGGTCTATGGCTACACCTTC	CASSVAQGVYGYTF
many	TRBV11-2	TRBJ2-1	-	TGTGCCAGCAGCGCAGTCGCGGGGACCTACAATGAGCAGTTCTTC	CASSAVAGTYNEQFF
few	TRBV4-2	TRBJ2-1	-	TGTGCCAGCAGCCAAGGATGGGATGAGCAGTTCTTC	CASSQGWDEQFF
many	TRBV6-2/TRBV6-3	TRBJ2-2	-	TGTGCCAGCAGTCTCCCAGGGTCCGGGGAGCTGTTTTTT	CASSLPGSGELFF
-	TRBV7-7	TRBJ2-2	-	TGTGCCAGCAGAGAAAGGGGCGGGGAGCTGTTTTTT	CASRERGGELFF
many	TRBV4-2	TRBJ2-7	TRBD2	TGTGCCAGCAGCCAAGATTTCCTAGCGGTCCCCTACGAGCAGTACTTC	CASSQDFLAVPYEQYF
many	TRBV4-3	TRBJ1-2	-	TGCGCCAGCAGCCAAGAAAGGTCCGGGTACTATGGCTACACCTTC	CASSQERSGYYGYTF
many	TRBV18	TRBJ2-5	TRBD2	TGTGCCAGCTCACCACCCCAGCGGGGGGATTTAGAGACCCAGTACTTC	CASSPPQRGDLETQYF
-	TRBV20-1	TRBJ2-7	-	TGCAGTGCAGGGGGGCAGCCCCCGAAGCAGTACTTC	CSAGGQPPKQYF
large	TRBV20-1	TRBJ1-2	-	TGCAGTGCTGACGACAGCTATGGCTACACCTTC	CSADDSYGYTF
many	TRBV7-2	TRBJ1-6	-	TGTGCCAGCAGCTTCTTGGGGGGTAATTCACCCCTCCACTTT	CASSFLGGNSPLHF
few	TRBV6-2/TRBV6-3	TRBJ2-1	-	TGTGCCAGCAACGAGGGGTCCTACAATGAGCAGTTCTTC	CASNEGSYNEQFF
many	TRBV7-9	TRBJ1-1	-	TGTGCCAGCAGCTTCAGGACAGACGCCTTGAACACTGAAGCTTTCTTT	CASSFRTDALNTEAFF
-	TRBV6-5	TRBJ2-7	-	TGTGCCAGCAGTCGATCGACTAGTTCCTACGAGCAGTACTTC	CASSRSTSSYEQYF
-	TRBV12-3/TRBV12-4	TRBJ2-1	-	TGTGCCAGCACTCTATCGACGCGAAGGGGTGAGCAGTTCTTC	CASTLSTRRGEQFF
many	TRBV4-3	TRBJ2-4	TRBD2	TGCGCCAGCAGCCAAGAAAAACTAGCGGGGGCCGTTCTAGCCAAAAACATTCAGTACTTC	CASSQEKLAGAVLAKNIQYF
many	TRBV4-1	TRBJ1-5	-	TGCGCCAGCTCCGCTCCTGGGGATCAGCCCCAGCATTTT	CASSAPGDQPQHF
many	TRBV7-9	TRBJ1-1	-	TGTGCCAGCAGCACTACCCAGGCGGTGAACACTGAAGCTTTCTTT	CASSTTQAVNTEAFF
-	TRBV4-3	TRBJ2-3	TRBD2	TGCGCCAGCAGCCGAGTTACCGGACTAGCGGGGTTAGATACGCAGTATTTT	CASSRVTGLAGLDTQYF
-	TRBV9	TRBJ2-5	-	TGTGCCAGCAGCCAACTGGGTGTAAGAGAGACCCAGTACTTC	CASSQLGVRETQYF
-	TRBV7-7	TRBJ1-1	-	TGTGCTAGCAGCCCCATACAAACTGAAGCTTTCTTT	CASSPIQTEAFF
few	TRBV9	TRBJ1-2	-	TGTGCCAGCAGCGTCGACTCAGGGAGGAAGAACTATGGCTACACCTTC	CASSVDSGRKNYGYTF
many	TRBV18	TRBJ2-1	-	TGTGCCAGCTCAATCTGGACTTACAATGAGCAGTTCTTC	CASSIWTYNEQFF
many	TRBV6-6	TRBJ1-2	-	TGTGCCAGCAGTTATACTACAGGGAACTATGGCTACACCTTC	CASSYTTGNYGYTF
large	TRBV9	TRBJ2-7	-	TGTGCCAGCAGCTTAGCCGGGGATGACTACGAGCAGTACTTC	CASSLAGDDYEQYF
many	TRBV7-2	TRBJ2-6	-	TGTGCCAGCAGCCCCAGGGCTTCTGGGGCCAACGTCCTGACTTTC	CASSPRASGANVLTF
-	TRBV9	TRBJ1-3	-	TGTGCCAGCAGCGTAGTCGAGACCCCGGGACACCTCCGAGGAAACACCATATATTTT	CASSVVETPGHLRGNTIYF
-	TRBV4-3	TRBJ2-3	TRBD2	TGCGCCAGCAGCCAAGAACTAGCGGGGGGGCAAGATACGCAGTATTTT	CASSQELAGGQDTQYF
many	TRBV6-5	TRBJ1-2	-	TGTGCCAGCAGGCCAGGTGGGGGGGCGGATGGCTACACCTTC	CASRPGGGADGYTF
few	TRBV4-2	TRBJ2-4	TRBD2	TGTGCCAGCAGCCAAGAGGGGGATAGCGGGGGTAATTCAAACATTCAGTACTTC	CASSQEGDSGGNSNIQYF
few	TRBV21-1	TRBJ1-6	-	TGTGCCAGCAGCGCCCCCTGCGTCTACAATTCACCCCTCCACTTT	CASSAPCVYNSPLHF
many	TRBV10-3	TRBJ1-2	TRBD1	TGTGCCATCAGTGAGTCGGCGGCTACCCTCCGGACAGGGGGCAACTATGGCTACACCTTC	CAISESAATLRTGGNYGYTF
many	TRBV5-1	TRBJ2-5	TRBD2	TGCGCCAGCAGTCGACGGGGGGGCGAACAAGAGACCCAGTACTTC	CASSRRGGEQETQYF
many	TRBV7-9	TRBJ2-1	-	TGTGCCAGTACGGTGGGGTCCTACAATGAGCAGTTCTTC	CASTVGSYNEQFF
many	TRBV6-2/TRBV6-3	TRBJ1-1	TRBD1	TGTGCCAGCAGTTACTCGACAGGGCTGAACACTGAAGCTTTCTTT	CASSYSTGLNTEAFF
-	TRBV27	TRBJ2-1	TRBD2	TGTGCCAGCAGTCCGACTAGCGGGGGGCTACGTGACAATGAGCAGTTCTTC	CASSPTSGGLRDNEQFF
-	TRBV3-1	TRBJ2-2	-	TGTGCCAGCAGCCCCACCGGAAGGGGGGGCCGCACCGGGGAGCTGTTTTTT	CASSPTGRGGRTGELFF
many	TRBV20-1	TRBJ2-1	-	TGCAGTGCCAACGAGCGGACCAACAATGAGCAGTTCTTC	CSANERTNNEQFF
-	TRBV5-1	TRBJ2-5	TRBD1	TGCGCCAGCAGGGGACAGTTGCTAGGGGAGACCCAGTACTTC	CASRGQLLGETQYF